This TCR beta chain originates from a study of T cell responses to AZD1222 COVID-19 vaccine. Second-dose intervals of approximately 4 or approximately 12 weeks were pooled. Study-wide points: Only six people who got AZD1222 tested seropositive at baseline. Possibly, clonal diversity was underestimated; donors were largely white British and included more females. Vaccination with two AZD1222 doses was followed by a rise in Spike-specific TCR breadth and depth.

Here immunoSEQ multiplex PCR was the method, and the copy in TCRdb shows in-frame clones only, minus some. The table shows about 270,000 clones, with 90% to 95% occurring only once. The germline V gene has CDR1 SNHLY and CDR2 FYNNEI. Trimming took off 8 bases at V and 6 bases at J, with 14 bases between the two ends. The CDR3 sequence is 13 residues long. This clone appeared a single time. The antigen is undetermined. The rearrangement links TRBV2 to TRBJ2-1; D unresolved. The sequence was collected from an adult who received the AZD1222 COVID-19 vaccine. Source: peripheral blood, taken 28 days after the second AZD1222 dose. Written as DNA, the CDR3 is TGTGCCAGCGGATTCGTTCGCCTCAATGAGCAGTTCTTC. The encoded protein is CASGFVRLNEQFF.